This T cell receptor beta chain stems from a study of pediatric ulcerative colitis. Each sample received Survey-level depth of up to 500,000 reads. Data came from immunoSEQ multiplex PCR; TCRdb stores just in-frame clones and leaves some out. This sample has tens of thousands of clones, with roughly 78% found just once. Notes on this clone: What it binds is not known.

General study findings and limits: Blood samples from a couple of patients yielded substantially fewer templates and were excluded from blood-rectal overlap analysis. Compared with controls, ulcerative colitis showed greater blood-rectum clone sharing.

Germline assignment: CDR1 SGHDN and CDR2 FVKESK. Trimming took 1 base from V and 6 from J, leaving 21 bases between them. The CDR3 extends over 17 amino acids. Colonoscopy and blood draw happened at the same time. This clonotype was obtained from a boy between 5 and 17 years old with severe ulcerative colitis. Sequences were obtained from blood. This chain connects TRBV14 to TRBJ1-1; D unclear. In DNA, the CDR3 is TGTGCCAGCAGCCAAGGCCCGGGTGGTCGGGCTCGCGCTGAAGCTTTCTTT. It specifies CASSQGPGGRARAEAFF. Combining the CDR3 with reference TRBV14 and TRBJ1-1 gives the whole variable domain EAGVTQFPSHSVIEKGQTVTLRCDPISGHDNLYWYRRVMGKEIKFLLHFVKESKQDESGMPNNRFLAERTGGTYSTLKVQPAELEDSGVYFCASSQGPGGRARAEAFFGQGTRLTVV.